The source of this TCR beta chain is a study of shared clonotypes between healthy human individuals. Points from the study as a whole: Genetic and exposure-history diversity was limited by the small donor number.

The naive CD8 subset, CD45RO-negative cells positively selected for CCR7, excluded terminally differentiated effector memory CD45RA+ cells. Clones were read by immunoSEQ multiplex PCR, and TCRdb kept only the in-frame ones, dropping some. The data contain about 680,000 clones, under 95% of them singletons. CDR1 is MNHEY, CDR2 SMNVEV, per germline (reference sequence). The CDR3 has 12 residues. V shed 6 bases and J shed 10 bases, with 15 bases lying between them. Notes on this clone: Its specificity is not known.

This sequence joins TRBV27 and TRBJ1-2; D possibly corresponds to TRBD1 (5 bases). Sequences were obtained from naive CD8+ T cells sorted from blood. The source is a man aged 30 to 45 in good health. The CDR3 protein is CASSRDLWHYTF. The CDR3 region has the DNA TGTGCCAGCAGCCGGGACTTATGGCACTACACCTTC.